The 13 T cell receptor beta chains listed next were all sequenced from one sample in a study of blood T cell repertoires in COVID-19. Only in-frame clones appear in the TCRdb table, and some are missing; sequencing was by immunoSEQ multiplex PCR. The sample lists more than 200,000 clones; 70% to 90% were seen once. Sequencing was carried out using peripheral blood. Receptors were obtained from an older woman with active or convalescent COVID-19.

The chain has TRBV29-1 and TRBJ2-7, with TRBD2 matching 14 bases. Germline CDR1 SQVTM, CDR2 ANQGSEA. The CDR3 consists of 15 residues. J lost 5 bases, V lost 4 bases, and 7 bases had no gene match. The CDR3 spells CSVGTSGGWQNEQYF. The CDR3 DNA sequence: TGCAGCGTTGGGACTAGCGGGGGGTGGCAGAACGAGCAGTACTTC.

V gene TRBV11-2 combines with J gene TRBJ2-7, with 11 nucleotides matching TRBD1. Germline CDR1 is SGHAT and CDR2 is FQNNGV. This CDR3 region has 16 residues. Trimming at V came to 5 bases and at J to 3 bases, leaving 9 bases not matched to a gene. CDR3 protein: CASSPQTGTGGYEQYF. CDR3 sequence (DNA): TGTGCCAGCAGCCCCCAAACCGGGACAGGGGGCTACGAGCAGTACTTC.

The chain uses TRBV27 and TRBJ1-1, with 7 bases fitting TRBD1. With 5 bases clipped from V and 5 bases from J, the junction kept 2 bases outside the gene matches. In germline, CDR1 is MNHEY, CDR2 SMNVEV (reference sequence). CDR3 length: 12 amino acids. For the CDR3, the DNA is TGTGCCAGCAGTCCGACAGGGACTGAAGCTTTCTTT. Its translation is CASSPTGTEAFF.

J is TRBJ1-2 and V is TRBV7-3; D is unresolved. V was trimmed by 4 bases and J by 4 bases, leaving 19 bases between them. There are 16 residues in the CDR3. Germline V gene lookup returns CDR1 SGHTA and CDR2 FQGTGA. CDR3 sequence (DNA): TGTGCCAGCAGCTCCGGCCCCGCAACTCTAGGCTATGGCTACACCTTC. Protein sequence: CASSSGPATLGYGYTF.

The gene calls are TRBV4-1 and TRBJ1-1; tentative D call: TRBD1 (5 bases). The CDR3 extends over 15 amino acids. Germline CDR1 MGHRA, CDR2 YSYEKL. Between the trimmed V and J ends, which lost 5 bases and 7 bases, there was a span of 20 bases. The CDR3 region has the DNA TGCGCCAGCAGCTCCTTCCAGGGTCTCGAACTTGAAGCTTTCTTT. It is translated as CASSSFQGLELEAFF.

V and J are TRBV5-5 and TRBJ2-7; D unclear. Germline V lookup: CDR1 SGHKS, CDR2 YYEKEE (reference sequence). The CDR3 is made up of 14 amino acids. The V and J ends lost 2 bases and 2 bases respectively, with 11 bases between them. CDR3 protein: CASSLNSLPYEQYF. The CDR3 DNA reads as TGTGCCAGCAGCTTAAACAGTTTGCCCTACGAGCAGTACTTC. The whole variable domain, filled in from reference TRBV5-5 and TRBJ2-7, reads DAGVTQSPTHLIKTRGQQVTLRCSPISGHKSVSWYQQVLGQGPQFIFQYYEKEERGRGNFPDRFSARQFPNYSSELNVNALLLGDSALYLCASSLNSLPYEQYFGPGTRLTVT.

The CDR3 sequence: CASSLPGQGAYGYTF. The CDR3 coding sequence is TGTGCCAGCAGTTTACCCGGACAGGGGGCATATGGCTACACCTTC. This rearrangement joins TRBV28 to TRBJ1-2; 11 bases match TRBD1. Germline V gene lookup returns CDR1 MDHEN and CDR2 SYDVKM. V was pared by 2 bases and J by 5 bases, with 4 bases of the junction left unmatched. The CDR3 is 15 residues long.

This clone was detected a few times. The rearrangement uses TRBV5-1 and TRBJ1-6; 9 bases agree with TRBD1. The trim removed 3 bases at V and 5 bases at J, leaving 9 bases unmatched. The germline V gene encodes CDR1 SGHRS and CDR2 YFSETQ. The CDR3 contains 17 residues. CDR3 nucleotide sequence: TGCGCCAGCAGCTCGTCCCGGGACAGGGACGATAATTCACCCCTCCACTTT. It is translated as CASSSSRDRDDNSPLHF.

This chain joins TRBV5-1 and TRBJ2-7; 12 bases align to TRBD2. This CDR3 has 15 residues. CDR1 is SGHRS and CDR2 is YFSETQ in the germline V gene. With V trimmed by 2 bases and J by 2 bases, 2 bases remained unmatched. This chain's CDR3 is CASSFGLAGTYEQYF. The CDR3 DNA reads as TGCGCCAGCAGCTTCGGACTAGCGGGGACCTACGAGCAGTACTTC. Looking up the rest from reference TRBV5-1 and TRBJ2-7 gives the full variable domain: KAGVTQTPRYLIKTRGQQVTLSCSPISGHRSVSWYQQTPGQGLQFLFEYFSETQRNKGNFPGRFSGRQFSNSRSEMNVSTLELGDSALYLCASSFGLAGTYEQYFGPGTRLTVT.

The CDR3 is CASSSSGSGDNEQFF. The CDR3 DNA reads TGCGCCAGCAGCTCAAGCGGGAGCGGAGACAATGAGCAGTTCTTC. The chain uses TRBV5-1 and TRBJ2-1, with 8 bases matching TRBD2. Unmatched junction bases numbered 7, after V lost 3 bases and J lost 5 bases. CDR3 length: 15 amino acids. Germline CDR1 is SGHRS and CDR2 is YFSETQ.

In this sample, this clone turned up a few times. The genes are TRBV6-2 or TRBV6-3 and TRBJ1-5; 7 nucleotides line up with TRBD1. V shed 3 bases, J shed 15 bases, and the junction held 5 bases outside the gene matches. Germline lookup yields CDR1 MNHEY and CDR2 SVGEGT. This CDR3 has 11 amino acids. This CDR3 reads CASSYLTGWHF. Written as DNA, the CDR3 is TGTGCCAGCAGTTATTTGACAGGGTGGCATTTT.

The chain couples TRBV30 to TRBJ2-5; TRBD1 might be the D (6 bases). The CDR3 is 13 amino acids. The germline V gene encodes CDR1 GTSNPN and CDR2 SVGIG (reference sequence). Deletions cut 5 bases from V and 0 bases from J, with 10 bases between. The CDR3 sequence: CAWFDRYQETQYF. The CDR3 nucleotides read TGTGCCTGGTTCGACAGGTACCAAGAGACCCAGTACTTC.

The genes are TRBV12-3 or TRBV12-4 and TRBJ2-7; 11 bases match TRBD1. The CDR3 has 12 amino acids. The ends lost 5 bases at V and 6 bases at J; junction bases unmatched: 0. The CDR3 DNA sequence: TGTGCCAGCAGTGGACAGGGGGCCGAGCAGTACTTC. Protein product: CASSGQGAEQYF.